A single sample is the source of the 27 T cell receptor beta chains below, sequenced in a study of early T cells in non-severe SARS-CoV-2 infection (dated by TCRdb to 2020 to 2022). The method was 5' RACE. TCRdb shows the sequencer as NextSeq 500. TCRdb ran its own pipeline on the public reads, namely fastp trimming at Q25 and MiXCR clone calling, and kept in-frame beta chains. All rows with the same CDR3 protein become a single entry with the most common DNA and genes. For this sample the table gives nearly 80,000 distinct CDR3 sequences, of which around 13% were detected only once. The top ten constitute less than 1.5% of the sample. Specimen: whole blood. These receptors were obtained from an adult who was a healthcare worker with PCR-confirmed SARS-CoV-2 infection or an uninfected control (not recorded which).

V gene TRBV12-3 or TRBV12-4 combines with J gene TRBJ1-1; the D is unclear. This CDR3 contains 14 residues. The V end was cut by 5 bases, the J end by 3 bases, with 13 bases between. CDR3 sequence reads: CASSRGAGHTEAFF. CDR3 in DNA: TGTGCCAGCAGTCGTGGTGCCGGGCACACTGAAGCTTTCTTT.

The chain has TRBV28 and TRBJ1-2; 10 positions agree with TRBD1. The V and J ends lost 8 bases and 5 bases, in that order; junction bases with no gene match: 5. Germline CDR1 reads MDHEN; CDR2 reads SYDVKM. This CDR3 is 13 amino acids long. DNA for the CDR3: TGTGCCAGCGGGGGGGACAGGGGATATGGCTACACCTTC. Encoded protein: CASGGDRGYGYTF.

In its sample, this clonotype was seen many times. V gene TRBV5-8 combines with J gene TRBJ2-3; D is perhaps TRBD2 (6 bases). V was trimmed by 4 bases and J by 9 bases, leaving 15 bases between them. The CDR3 consists of 13 residues. In germline, CDR1 is SGHTS, CDR2 YDEGEE. CDR3 DNA: TGTGCCAGCAGCCCAATGGAGGGCTCCACGCAGTATTTT. This translates into CASSPMEGSTQYF.

This clonotype showed up many times. This chain links TRBV2 with TRBJ2-2; D uncertain. Germline CDR1 SNHLY, CDR2 FYNNEI. The V end was cut by 4 bases, the J end by 7 bases, with 16 bases between. This CDR3 comprises 15 residues. CDR3 DNA: TGTGCCAGCAGTGCTACCGGGCAATCCGGCGGGGAGCTGTTTTTT. This sequence encodes CASSATGQSGGELFF.

The V and J genes are TRBV7-2 and TRBJ2-7; weak D call: TRBD1 (6 bases). Germline values: CDR1 SGHTA, CDR2 FQGNSA. CDR3 length equals 14 residues. Trimming removed 5 bases at V and 0 bases at J, with 11 bases between. Here the CDR3 DNA reads TGTGCCAGCAGCCAACGGGACATCTCCTACGAGCAGTACTTC. Its protein product is CASSQRDISYEQYF.

This clonotype was detected only a few times. The chain is built from TRBV7-2 and TRBJ1-1, with TRBD1 matching 9 bases. CDR1 SGHTA and CDR2 FQGNSA come from the germline V gene. This CDR3 has 14 amino acids. After removal of 5 bases from V and 4 bases from J, the junction contained 5 bases not matched to a gene. CDR3 bases: TGTGCCAGCAGCCTAACAGGGGGCGGCACTGAAGCTTTCTTT. Residues: CASSLTGGGTEAFF.

This clonotype was picked up a small number of times. V gene TRBV6-4 combines with J gene TRBJ2-3, with D perhaps matching TRBD1 (6 bases). Trimming took off 3 bases at V and 0 bases at J, with 7 bases between the two ends. CDR3 size: 14 residues. Germline values: CDR1 MRHNA, CDR2 SNTAGT. CDR3 sequence reads: CASSEGASTDTQYF. CDR3 bases: TGTGCCAGCAGTGAGGGGGCTAGCACAGATACGCAGTATTTT.

This clonotype occurred a few times. V usage is TRBV20-1 and J usage is TRBJ1-2, with 9 bases identical to TRBD1. J lost 1 base, V lost 0 bases, and 9 bases had no gene match. Germline CDR1 reads DFQATT; CDR2 reads SNEGSKA (reference sequence). CDR3 length: 17 residues. CDR3 amino acids: CSARDGGGTGYNYGYTF. In DNA, the CDR3 is TGCAGTGCTAGAGATGGAGGCGGGACAGGGTATAACTATGGCTACACCTTC.

This clonotype was observed many times. The DNA of the CDR3 is TGTGCCAGCAGCGAAAGGAAAGGAGGTTCGGATACGCAGTATTTT. Amino acid sequence: CASSERKGGSDTQYF. The gene calls are TRBV28 and TRBJ2-3, with a tentative D call TRBD2 (5 bases). Per germline, CDR1 MDHEN and CDR2 SYDVKM. The CDR3 loop spans 15 amino acids. The germline V and J ends were trimmed by 6 bases and 6 bases, with 19 bases remaining between them.

This chain connects TRBV28 to TRBJ2-3, with 9 bases matching TRBD2. Germline CDR1 and CDR2: MDHEN and SYDVKM. The CDR3 totals 14 residues. V was pared by 6 bases and J by 6 bases, with 7 bases of the junction left unmatched. This chain's CDR3 is CASSWRGGRDTQYF. The CDR3 DNA reads TGTGCCAGCAGCTGGCGGGGGGGCCGGGATACGCAGTATTTT.

This clonotype was counted ten times or more. The chain combines TRBV20-1 with TRBJ2-5, with a weak D call TRBD2 (6 bases). The CDR3 contains 15 residues. Trimming left V 1 base short and J 6 bases short, with 18 bases between. Germline CDR1 and CDR2: DFQATT and SNEGSKA (reference sequence). CDR3 amino acids: CSARALSFGGKTQYF. Written as DNA, the CDR3 is TGCAGTGCTAGAGCCCTTAGCTTTGGGGGGAAGACCCAGTACTTC.

About this clonotype itself: Without the conserved terminal phenylalanine or tryptophan, this CDR3 likely stems from a read error. J is TRBJ2-7 and V is TRBV7-9; D unresolved. Germline V gene sequence: CDR1 SEHNR, CDR2 FQNEAQ (reference sequence). This CDR3 contains 15 residues. V was shortened by 5 bases and J by 7 bases, with 21 bases between the two germline ends. CDR3 nucleotide sequence: TGTGCCAGCAGCCCTCTTGCAGGTTCTCTATGGGAGCAGTACTTA. This codes for CASSPLAGSLWEQYL.

Notes on this clonotype: A much bigger clone sits one base away, suggesting this may be a read error. The chain has TRBV18 and TRBJ2-5; the D gene is possibly TRBD1 (6 bases). Germline V gene lookup returns CDR1 KGHSH and CDR2 LQKENI. The CDR3 sequence is 15 residues long. V lost 3 bases and J lost 0, with 11 bases in between. CDR3 amino acids: CASSPSRDNQETQYF. The CDR3 DNA is TGTGCCAGCTCACCCTCCCGGGACAACCAAGAGACCCAGTACTTC.

This clonotype was found a few times. This sequence joins TRBV20-1 and TRBJ2-1; 7 bases are shared with TRBD2. V was pared by 6 bases and J by 5 bases, with 10 bases of the junction left unmatched. The CDR3 spans 14 residues. Germline lookup yields CDR1 DFQATT and CDR2 SNEGSKA (reference sequence). This CDR3 reads CSATPGLKNNEQFF. The CDR3 coding sequence is TGCAGTGCCACTCCGGGACTAAAAAACAATGAGCAGTTCTTC.

Concerning this clonotype: A read error may be the cause here, since a much bigger clone is one base away. The chain couples TRBV20-1 to TRBJ1-6, with D unresolved. This CDR3 has 12 amino acids. Germline-derived CDR1 and CDR2 are DFQATT and SNEGSKA (reference sequence). Here the CDR3 reads CSAYAESSPLRF. In DNA, the CDR3 is TGCAGCGCTTACGCAGAGAGTTCACCCCTCCGCTTT.

This clonotype was observed a few times. This rearrangement joins TRBV6-1 to TRBJ2-7; no clear D. V shed 6 bases and J shed 0 bases, with 9 bases lying between them. Germline V CDR1 and CDR2: MNHNS, SASEGT. CDR3 length equals 13 residues. The CDR3, as DNA: TGTGCCAGCAGGGCAGAGTTCTCCTACGAGCAGTACTTC. This sequence encodes CASRAEFSYEQYF.

This clonotype was observed a handful of times. The chain couples TRBV18 to TRBJ2-7; D perhaps matches TRBD1 (5 bases). V was shortened by 0 bases and J by 5 bases, with 8 bases between the two germline ends. The CDR3 is 13 amino acids. Germline CDR1 is KGHSH and CDR2 is LQKENI. CDR3 bases: TGTGCCAGCTCACCACCTACCAGGGACGAGCAGTACTTC. This gives the protein CASSPPTRDEQYF.

This clonotype was seen more than once but under ten times. The V gene is TRBV5-1, the J gene TRBJ2-1, with 7 bases matching TRBD1. CDR3 length: 15 residues. J lost 4 bases, V lost 4 bases, and 8 bases had no gene match. Germline V gives CDR1 SGHRS, CDR2 YFSETQ. The CDR3, as DNA: TGCGCCAGCAGCGAAAGACAGGGCCCTTACAATGAGCAGTTCTTC. It yields the protein CASSERQGPYNEQFF.

Notes on this clonotype: Its ends do not fully match the called genes, so a read error is possible. This rearrangement joins TRBV28 to TRBJ1-1; D is unclear. CDR1 and CDR2 from the germline V gene are MDHEN and SYDVKM. The CDR3 sequence is 13 residues long. The CDR3 here is CASSLSRNTEALF. CDR3 in DNA: TGTGCCAGCAGTTTGAGTCGAAACACTGAAGCTCTCTTT.

This clonotype occurred many times. The J gene is TRBJ2-3, the V gene TRBV2; no clear D. Germline V gene sequence: CDR1 SNHLY, CDR2 FYNNEI. The V gene lost 4 bases and the J gene lost 4 bases, with 12 bases spanning the gap. The CDR3 consists of 14 residues. CDR3 sequence: CASSGTRSADTQYF. DNA for the CDR3: TGTGCCAGCAGTGGAACTCGATCGGCAGATACGCAGTATTTT.

This clonotype was detected ten times or more. V is TRBV20-1 and J is TRBJ1-1; the D gene is possibly TRBD1 (6 bases). This CDR3 is 13 amino acids long. Germline V gene data show CDR1 as DFQATT and CDR2 as SNEGSKA (reference sequence). The V and J ends lost 7 bases and 0 bases respectively, with 12 bases between them. Written as DNA, the CDR3 is TGCAGTGTCCCGGACAGCATGAACACTGAAGCTTTCTTT. It is translated as CSVPDSMNTEAFF.

This clonotype showed up many times. The chain combines TRBV3-1 with TRBJ2-7; D gene unclear. The CDR3 is 14 residues long. Germline values: CDR1 LGHDT, CDR2 YNNKEL (reference sequence). V dropped 2 bases and J dropped 1 base, with 9 bases sitting between them. This chain's CDR3 is CASSQQDTSYEQYF. CDR3 DNA sequence: TGTGCCAGCAGCCAACAGGATACGTCCTACGAGCAGTACTTC.

This chain uses TRBV20-1 with TRBJ2-7; tentative D call: TRBD2 (5 bases). The CDR3 is 12 amino acids. The germline V gene encodes CDR1 DFQATT and CDR2 SNEGSKA (reference sequence). The V end was cut by 5 bases, the J end by 1 base, with 9 bases between. The CDR3 DNA follows: TGCAGTGCTGACGGGGATTCCTACGAGCAGTACTTC. It specifies CSADGDSYEQYF.

The chain combines TRBV28 with TRBJ2-7; maybe TRBD2 (6 bases). V lost 5 bases, J lost 11 bases, and 13 bases lay in between. This CDR3 is built from 11 residues. CDR1 MDHEN and CDR2 SYDVKM come from the germline V gene. The CDR3 is CASSLGGTKYF. In DNA, the CDR3 is TGTGCCAGCAGTCTGGGGGGAACGAAGTACTTC.

The sample holds a few counts of this clonotype. At one of its ends the junction is not consistent with the germline gene, which may arise from a read error. The chain combines TRBV2 with TRBJ2-7; no clear D gene. This CDR3 has 11 residues. CDR1 and CDR2 (germline): SNHLY, FYNNEI. CDR3 protein: CASRDFYEQYF. CDR3 bases: TGTGCCAGCAGGGATTTCTACGAACAGTACTTC. Complete variable domain (other parts from reference TRBV2 and TRBJ2-7): EPEVTQTPSHQVTQMGQEVILRCVPISNHLYFYWYRQILGQKVEFLVSFYNNEISEKSEIFDDQFSVERPDGSNFTLKIRSTKLEDSAMYFCASRDFYEQYFGPGTRLTVT.

This clonotype was counted many times. For the CDR3, the DNA is TGTGCCACCAGTGACTCGGACAGCCGTGGAAACACCATATATTTT. The encoded protein is CATSDSDSRGNTIYF. V usage is TRBV24-1 and J usage is TRBJ1-3; perhaps TRBD1 as D (6 bases). Germline V CDR1 and CDR2: KGHDR, SFDVKD. The germline V and J ends were trimmed by 4 bases and 3 bases, with 12 bases remaining between them. The CDR3 sequence is 15 residues long.

This clonotype has at least ten counts. J is TRBJ2-5 and V is TRBV20-1; 7 bases align to TRBD1. Germline CDR1 reads DFQATT; CDR2 reads SNEGSKA (reference sequence). V trimming: 5 bases; J trimming: 5 bases; junction bases outside the gene matches: 17. The CDR3 length is 16 residues. The CDR3 DNA reads as TGCAGTGCTCCCCGTTCCGGCAGGGGGAGTATGGAGACCCAGTACTTC. This sequence encodes CSAPRSGRGSMETQYF.